The entry below gives a single T cell receptor beta chain sequence along with its context. The antigen it binds to is not known. No base quality information exists; no much larger clone differs at one position. The sample is drawn from a study of OX40 agonist ivuxolimab in advanced cancers. About the investigation overall: Ivuxolimab, which targeted the costimulatory receptor OX40 (CD134), was an agonistic, fully human IgG2 monoclonal antibody. Intravenous ivuxolimab was administered to patients every 2 weeks at six dose levels: 0.01, 0.1, 0.3, 1.5, 3 and 10 mg/kg. Of the roughly 52 dose-escalation patients, hepatocellular carcinoma was present in around 20, melanoma in some 15, renal cell carcinoma in 9 and head and neck cancer in 9. In the dose-escalation cohort, 82.7% of patients were male, and the mean age was approximately 55 years, with a range of 23 to 79. Prior anti-PD-1, anti-PD-L1 or anti-CTLA-4 therapy was permitted, and checkpoint inhibitors had been received by roughly 40% of dose-escalation patients. Three dose-escalation patients achieved partial responses, one with hepatocellular carcinoma and two with cutaneous melanoma. Peripheral TCRbeta sequencing aimed to test whether ivuxolimab altered TCR sequence diversity and caused clonal T-cell expansion. The paper reports the monotherapy dose-escalation portion (N of about 56 patients) of the phase I ivuxolimab trial.

From cysteine to phenylalanine, the CDR3 is 14 amino acids long. Of all the DNA, just the CDR3 is kept, 42 bases in frame from base 1. V is shortened by 5 bases, J by 6 bases, and the region joining them spans 17 bases. The germline V gene sets CDR1 to SGHTA and CDR2 to FQGTGA. Genomic DNA was isolated from the sorted cells so that the TCRbeta CDR3 region could be sequenced. The immunoSEQ Assay was used to sequence the TCRbeta CDR3 regions. TCRdb re-hosts the immuneACCESS table, in-frame sequences only. Its copies lack some clones; in the studies checked, an unresolved V gene accounts for under half of them, and the cause for the rest is not known. This sample lists 45,000 or so clones; roughly 88% were detected once. In total, the top ten clones hold 19% of the sample. Patients with a history of autoimmune disease or receiving systemic immunosuppression were excluded from the trial. In every dose cohort, peripheral blood was drawn for TCR sequencing at baseline, cycle 4 day 1, and cycle 7 day 1. The samples were taken from a phase I, first-in-human, multicenter, open-label dose-escalation trial of ivuxolimab. Adults with locally advanced or metastatic melanoma, renal cell, hepatocellular, or head and neck squamous cell carcinoma were enrolled in the trial. Before TCR sequencing, CD4+ and CD8+ T cells were separately sorted from peripheral blood.

Broader findings and caveats from the paper: The antigen specificity of the peripheral T cells that underwent clonal expansion was not determined. After ivuxolimab, more expanded clones were found on average in CD8+ T cells than in CD4+ T cells. Low levels of normalized T-cell clonal expansion were also shown by some nonresponding patients. At doses of 0.1 to 3.0 mg/kg, clonal expansion of both CD4+ and CD8+ T cells in blood was seen between baseline and week 6. In the 0.1-3.0 mg/kg groups, partial responders had among the lowest normalized peripheral clonal expansion, particularly in CD8+ T cells.

The chain uses TRBV7-3 and TRBJ2-7; the D region may be TRBD1 or TRBD2, each matching 5 bases equally. This specimen consisted of CD4+ or CD8+ T cells sorted from blood, obtained in a trial of the OX40 agonist ivuxolimab. This TCR came from an adult with an advanced solid tumor such as melanoma, head and neck, liver or kidney cancer. CDR3 loop: CASSPSSGTGEQYF. The nucleotides are TGTGCCAGCAGCCCCAGTAGTGGGACGGGCGAGCAGTACTTC.